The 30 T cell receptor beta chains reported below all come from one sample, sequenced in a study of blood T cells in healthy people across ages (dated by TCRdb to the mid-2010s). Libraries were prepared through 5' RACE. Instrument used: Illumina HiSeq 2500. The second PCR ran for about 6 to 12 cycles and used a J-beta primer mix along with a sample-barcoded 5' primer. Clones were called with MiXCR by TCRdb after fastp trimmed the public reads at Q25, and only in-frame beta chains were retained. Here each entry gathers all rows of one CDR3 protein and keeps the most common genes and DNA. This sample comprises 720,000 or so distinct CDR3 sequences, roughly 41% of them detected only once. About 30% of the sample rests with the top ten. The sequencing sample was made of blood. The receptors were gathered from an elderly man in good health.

The CDR3 region is CASSPRPTGTAGQSSYEQYF. In DNA form, the CDR3 reads TGCGCCAGCAGCCCCCGGCCAACCGGGACAGCTGGCCAGAGCTCCTACGAGCAGTACTTC. The chain uses TRBV4-1 and TRBJ2-7, with 7 bases fitting TRBD1. The CDR3 is 20 amino acids. V lost 4 bases to trimming and J lost 0 bases; unmatched junction nucleotides: 21. The germline gives CDR1 MGHRA, CDR2 YSYEKL.

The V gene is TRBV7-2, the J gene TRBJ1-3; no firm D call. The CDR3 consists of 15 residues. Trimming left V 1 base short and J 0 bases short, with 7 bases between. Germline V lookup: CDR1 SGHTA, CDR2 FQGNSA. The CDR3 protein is CASSLVVRSGNTIYF. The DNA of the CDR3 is TGTGCCAGCAGCTTAGTGGTACGCTCTGGAAACACCATATATTTT.

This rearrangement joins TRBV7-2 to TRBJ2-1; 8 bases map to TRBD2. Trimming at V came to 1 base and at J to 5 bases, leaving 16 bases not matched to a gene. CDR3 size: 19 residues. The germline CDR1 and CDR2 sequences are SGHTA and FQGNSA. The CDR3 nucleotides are TGTGCCAGCAGCTTAGTTGCGGGAGGCCGTACCTCTCTTAACAATGAGCAGTTCTTC. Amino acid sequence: CASSLVAGGRTSLNNEQFF.

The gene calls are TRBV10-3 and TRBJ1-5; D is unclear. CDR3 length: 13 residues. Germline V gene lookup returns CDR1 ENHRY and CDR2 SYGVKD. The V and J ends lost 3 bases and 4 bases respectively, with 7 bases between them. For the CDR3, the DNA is TGTGCCATCAGTGAACGGAGAAATCAGCCCCAGCATTTT. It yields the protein CAISERRNQPQHF.

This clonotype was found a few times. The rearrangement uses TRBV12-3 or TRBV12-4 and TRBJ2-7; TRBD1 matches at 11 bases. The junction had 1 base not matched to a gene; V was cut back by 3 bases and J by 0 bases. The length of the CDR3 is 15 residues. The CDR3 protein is CASSFGTGGSYEQYF. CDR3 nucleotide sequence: TGTGCCAGCAGTTTCGGGACAGGGGGCTCCTACGAGCAGTACTTC.

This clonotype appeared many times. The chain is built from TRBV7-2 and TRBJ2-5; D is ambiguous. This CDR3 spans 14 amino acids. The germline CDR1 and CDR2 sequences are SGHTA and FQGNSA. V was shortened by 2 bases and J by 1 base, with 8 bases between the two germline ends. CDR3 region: CASSLNPGQETQYF. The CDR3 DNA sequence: TGTGCCAGCAGCTTAAATCCAGGCCAAGAGACCCAGTACTTC.

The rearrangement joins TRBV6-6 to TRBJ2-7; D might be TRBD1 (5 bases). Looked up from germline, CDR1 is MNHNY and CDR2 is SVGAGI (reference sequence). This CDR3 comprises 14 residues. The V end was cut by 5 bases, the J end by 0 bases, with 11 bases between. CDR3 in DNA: TGTGCCAGCAGTAACGTCAGGGACTCCTACGAGCAGTACTTC. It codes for CASSNVRDSYEQYF.

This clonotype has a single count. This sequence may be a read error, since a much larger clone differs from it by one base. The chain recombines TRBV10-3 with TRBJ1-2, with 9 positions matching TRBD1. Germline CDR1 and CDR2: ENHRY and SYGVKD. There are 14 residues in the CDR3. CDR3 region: CAIRDPGQGSGYTF. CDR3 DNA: TGTGCCATCCGTGACCCGGGACAGGGTAGTGGCTACACCTTC.

CDR3 residues: CASSQSGGRATNEKLFF. The CDR3 DNA sequence: TGTGCCAGCAGCCAAAGTGGAGGGAGAGCAACTAATGAAAAACTGTTTTTT. The chain has TRBV3-1 and TRBJ1-4; D gene unclear. Trimming took 2 bases from V and 0 from J, leaving 13 bases between them. In germline, CDR1 is LGHDT, CDR2 YNNKEL (reference sequence). The CDR3 is 17 amino acids.

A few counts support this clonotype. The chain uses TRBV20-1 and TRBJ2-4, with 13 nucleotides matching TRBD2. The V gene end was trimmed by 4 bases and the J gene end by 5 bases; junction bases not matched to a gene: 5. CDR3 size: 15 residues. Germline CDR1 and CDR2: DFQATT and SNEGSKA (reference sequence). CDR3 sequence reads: CSAIGLAGAENIQYF. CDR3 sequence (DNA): TGCAGTGCTATCGGACTAGCGGGGGCGGAAAACATTCAGTACTTC.

The CDR3 loop reads CASRKGRQYEQYF. The DNA for the CDR3 is TGTGCCAGCAGAAAGGGACGGCAGTACGAGCAGTACTTC. The genes are TRBV21-1 and TRBJ2-5. The J call is in doubt because the DNA end fits TRBJ2-7 better. TRBV21-1 is labeled a pseudogene. The CDR3 has 13 residues.

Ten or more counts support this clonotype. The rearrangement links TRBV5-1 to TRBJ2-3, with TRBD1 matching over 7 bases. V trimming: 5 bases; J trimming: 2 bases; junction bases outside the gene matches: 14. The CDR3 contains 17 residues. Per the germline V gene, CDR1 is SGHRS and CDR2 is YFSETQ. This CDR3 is CASSSYRGAPATDTQYF. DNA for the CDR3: TGCGCCAGCAGTAGTTACAGGGGAGCTCCCGCCACAGATACGCAGTATTTT.

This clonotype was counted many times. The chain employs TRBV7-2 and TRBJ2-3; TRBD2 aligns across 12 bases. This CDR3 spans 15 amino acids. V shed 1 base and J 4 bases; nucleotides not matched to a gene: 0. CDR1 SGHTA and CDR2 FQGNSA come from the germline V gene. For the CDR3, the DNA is TGTGCCAGCAGCTTAGGACTAGCGGGAGCAGATACGCAGTATTTT. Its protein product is CASSLGLAGADTQYF.

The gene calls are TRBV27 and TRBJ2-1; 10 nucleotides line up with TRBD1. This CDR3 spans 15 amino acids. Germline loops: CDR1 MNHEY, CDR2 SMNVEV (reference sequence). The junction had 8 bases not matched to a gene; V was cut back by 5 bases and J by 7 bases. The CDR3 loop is CASSPGQGRSNEQFF. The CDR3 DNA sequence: TGTGCCAGCAGTCCGGGACAGGGGCGGTCTAATGAGCAGTTCTTC.

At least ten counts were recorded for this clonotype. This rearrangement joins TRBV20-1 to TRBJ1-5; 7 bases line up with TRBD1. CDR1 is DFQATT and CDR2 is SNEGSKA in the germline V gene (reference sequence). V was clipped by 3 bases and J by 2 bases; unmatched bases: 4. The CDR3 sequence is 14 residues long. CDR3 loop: CSARDDRGNQPQHF. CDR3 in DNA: TGCAGTGCTAGGGACGACAGGGGCAATCAGCCCCAGCATTTT.

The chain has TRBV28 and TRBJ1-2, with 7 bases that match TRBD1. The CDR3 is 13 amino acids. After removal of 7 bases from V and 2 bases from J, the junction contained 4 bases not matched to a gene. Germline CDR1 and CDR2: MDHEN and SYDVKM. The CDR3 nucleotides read TGTGCCAGCACCCGGACAGGAAACTATGGCTACACCTTC. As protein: CASTRTGNYGYTF.

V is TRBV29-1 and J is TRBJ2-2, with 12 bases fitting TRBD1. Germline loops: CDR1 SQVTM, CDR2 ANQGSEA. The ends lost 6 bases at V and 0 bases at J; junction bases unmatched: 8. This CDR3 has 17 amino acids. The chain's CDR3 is CSVAPGTGGANTGELFF. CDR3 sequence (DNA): TGCAGCGTCGCCCCTGGGACAGGGGGCGCGAACACCGGGGAGCTGTTTTTT.

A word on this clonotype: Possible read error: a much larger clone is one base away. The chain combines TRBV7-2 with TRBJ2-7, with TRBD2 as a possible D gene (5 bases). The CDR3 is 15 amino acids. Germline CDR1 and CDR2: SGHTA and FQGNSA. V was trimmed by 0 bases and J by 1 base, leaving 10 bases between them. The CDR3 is CASSLAFGDSYEQYF. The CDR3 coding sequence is TGTGCCAGCAGCTTAGCTTTCGGGGATTCCTACGAGCAGTACTTC.

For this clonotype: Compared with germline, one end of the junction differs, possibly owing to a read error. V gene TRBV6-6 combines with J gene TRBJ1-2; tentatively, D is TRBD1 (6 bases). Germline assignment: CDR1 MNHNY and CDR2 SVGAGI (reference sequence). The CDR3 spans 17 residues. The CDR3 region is CASSYYLTGPAEDGYTF. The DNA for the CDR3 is TGTGCCAGCAGCTACTACCTCACAGGGCCGGCTGAGGATGGCTACACCTTC.

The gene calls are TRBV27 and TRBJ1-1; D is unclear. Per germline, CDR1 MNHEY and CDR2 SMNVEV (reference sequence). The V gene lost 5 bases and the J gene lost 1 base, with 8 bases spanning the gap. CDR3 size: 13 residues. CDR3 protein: CASSINRNTEAFF. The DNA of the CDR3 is TGTGCCAGCAGTATAAACAGGAACACTGAAGCTTTCTTT.

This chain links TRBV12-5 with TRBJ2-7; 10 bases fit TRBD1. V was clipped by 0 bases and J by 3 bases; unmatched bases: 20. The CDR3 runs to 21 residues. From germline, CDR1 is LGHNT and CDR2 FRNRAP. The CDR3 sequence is CASGLVRGAWGTGATDYEQYF. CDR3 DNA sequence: TGTGCTAGTGGTTTGGTAAGGGGCGCTTGGGGGACAGGGGCCACCGACTACGAGCAGTACTTC.

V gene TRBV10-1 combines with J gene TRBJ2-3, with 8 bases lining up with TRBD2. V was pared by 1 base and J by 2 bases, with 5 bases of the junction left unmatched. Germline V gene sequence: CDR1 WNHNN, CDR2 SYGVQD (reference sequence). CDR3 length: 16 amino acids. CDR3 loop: CASSEYASGSTDTQYF. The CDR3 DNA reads TGCGCCAGCAGTGAGTACGCTAGCGGGTCCACAGATACGCAGTATTTT.

The CDR3 here is CASSLALTGVAEKLFF. For the CDR3, the DNA is TGTGCCAGCAGTTTAGCGCTAACAGGGGTGGCTGAAAAACTGTTTTTT. This chain uses TRBV12-3 or TRBV12-4 with TRBJ1-4, with 7 bases matching TRBD1. This CDR3 comprises 16 residues. The J segment lost 7 bases and the V segment lost 0 bases, leaving 8 bases of the junction unmatched.

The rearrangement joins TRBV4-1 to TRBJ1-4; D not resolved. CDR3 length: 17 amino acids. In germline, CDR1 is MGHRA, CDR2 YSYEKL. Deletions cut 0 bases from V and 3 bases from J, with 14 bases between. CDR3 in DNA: TGCGCCAGCAGCCAAGACAGGCTTTTAGGGCCTAATGAAAAACTGTTTTTT. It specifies CASSQDRLLGPNEKLFF.

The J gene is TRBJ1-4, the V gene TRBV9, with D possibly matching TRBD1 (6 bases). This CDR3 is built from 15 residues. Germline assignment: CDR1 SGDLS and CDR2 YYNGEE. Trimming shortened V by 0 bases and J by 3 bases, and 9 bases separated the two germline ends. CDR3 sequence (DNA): TGTGCCAGCAGCGTAGCTACAGGGTCTAATGAAAAACTGTTTTTT. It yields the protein CASSVATGSNEKLFF.

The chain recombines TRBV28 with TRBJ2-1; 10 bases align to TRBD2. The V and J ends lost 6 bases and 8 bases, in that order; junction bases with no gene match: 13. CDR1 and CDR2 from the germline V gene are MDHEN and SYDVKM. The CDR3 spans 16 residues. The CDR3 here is CASRQRLAGGVDEQFF. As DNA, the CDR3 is TGTGCCAGCAGGCAAAGACTAGCGGGTGGGGTCGATGAGCAGTTCTTC.

CDR3: CASSLVPGLGTDTQYF. The CDR3 bases are TGCGCCAGCAGCTTGGTCCCGGGACTAGGGACAGATACGCAGTATTTT. The chain has TRBV5-1 and TRBJ2-3; 8 positions match TRBD2. V lost 0 bases, J lost 3 bases, and 6 bases stayed unmatched. Germline V gene data show CDR1 as SGHRS and CDR2 as YFSETQ. The CDR3 is 16 residues long. The complete variable domain, with remaining parts taken from reference TRBV5-1 and TRBJ2-3, reads KAGVTQTPRYLIKTRGQQVTLSCSPISGHRSVSWYQQTPGQGLQFLFEYFSETQRNKGNFPGRFSGRQFSNSRSEMNVSTLELGDSALYLCASSLVPGLGTDTQYFGPGTRLTVL.

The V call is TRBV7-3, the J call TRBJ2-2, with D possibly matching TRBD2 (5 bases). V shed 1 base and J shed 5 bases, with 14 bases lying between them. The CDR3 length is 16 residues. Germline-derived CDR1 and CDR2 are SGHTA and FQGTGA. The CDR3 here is CASSLKRIWETGELFF. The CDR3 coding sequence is TGTGCCAGCAGCTTAAAGCGGATATGGGAGACCGGGGAGCTGTTTTTT.

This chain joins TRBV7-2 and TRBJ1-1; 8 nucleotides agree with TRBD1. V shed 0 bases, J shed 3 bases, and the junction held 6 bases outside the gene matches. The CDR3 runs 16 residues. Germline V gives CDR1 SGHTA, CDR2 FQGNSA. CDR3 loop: CASSLARTGWDTEAFF. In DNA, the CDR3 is TGTGCCAGCAGCTTAGCGCGGACAGGGTGGGACACTGAAGCTTTCTTT.

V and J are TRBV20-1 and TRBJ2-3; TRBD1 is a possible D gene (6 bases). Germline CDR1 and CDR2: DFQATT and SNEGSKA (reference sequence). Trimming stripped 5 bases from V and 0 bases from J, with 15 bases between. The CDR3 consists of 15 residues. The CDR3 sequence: CSAYNPTGSTDTQYF. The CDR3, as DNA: TGCAGTGCTTACAACCCGACAGGTAGCACAGATACGCAGTATTTT.